The source of this TCR beta chain is a study of blood T cell repertoires in COVID-19 (dated by TCRdb to the early 2020s). As for the study more broadly: Samples from collaborators originated in the United States, Italy and Spain and spanned both the acute and convalescent phases of COVID-19. Where available, HLA class I and class II types were taken from metadata supplied by the sample provider and were not determined by assay-based typing. The repertoires were released in a freely available public database meant as a resource for research on the immune response to SARS-CoV-2. The prospective study material was composed of cDNA or gDNA derived from T cells, B-cell-depleted T cells, or PBMCs. Deeply sampled blood TCRbeta repertoires from subjects exposed to, actively infected with, or recovered from COVID-19 were included in the dataset. The samples were drawn from the first 160 participants of the ongoing ImmuneRACE study and from 1,254 subjects provided by 6 global collaborators. The sample metadata nearly always contained a de-identified subject ID, COVID-19 status, age in years and sex.

The immunoSEQ Assay, a bias-controlled multiplex PCR, was used to amplify TCRbeta CDR3 regions from genomic DNA. In the original analysis: The number of nucleated cells in each sample was estimated from the amplification of reference gene primers within the assay. To quantify the absolute abundance of each unique TCRbeta CDR3 rearrangement, sequence reads were collapsed and filtered. For each sample, productive Simpson clonality was calculated as the square root of Simpson's diversity index across productive rearrangements. Not all clones reach the TCRdb copy of this immuneACCESS table, which keeps in-frame sequences only. Checked studies attribute under half of the gap to unresolved V genes and leave the rest unexplained. Clone size and the V and J calls come from that table; the DNA yielded D and trimming. For this sample there are more than 200,000 clones; 75% to 85% appear just once. The ten top clones hold around 4.7% of the sample.

The study at large found these results: Clinical and demographic metadata were provided uncurated, with the amount varying by source and participant.

Concerning this clone itself: This receptor's antigen is unknown. Base qualities are missing; no much larger clone stands one base away.

Participants in the prospective study were aged 18 to 89 years, lived in 24 United States geographic areas, and enrolled through a virtual design. To assign participants to cohorts, the prospective study relied on clinical history that participants themselves reported in a screening survey and a study questionnaire. Mobile phlebotomists in the prospective study collected whole blood, serum and a nasopharyngeal or oropharyngeal swab from every participant. Additional blood draws and questionnaires over an approximately 2-month period could optionally be provided by prospective study participants. Before DNA extraction, blood samples from the prospective study were shipped at room temperature or frozen. There are 18 amino acids in the CDR3, from cysteine to phenylalanine inclusive. Kept here is only the CDR3 DNA, which spans 54 bases and is read in frame from base 1. For CDR1 and CDR2, the germline V gene (reference sequence) lists SEHNR and FQNEAQ. Relative to germline, V is missing 0 bases and J is missing 1 base, with 9 bases of the junction outside any gene match.

The clonotype comes from a man aged 25 to 40 with acute COVID-19. The rearrangement joined TRBV7-9 to TRBJ2-3; a stretch of 8 junction bases matches TRBD1. Specimen: PBMCs or T cells enriched from blood (not recorded which). For the CDR3, the sequence is CASSLAAGTGVRTDTQYF. The nucleotide sequence reads as follows: TGTGCCAGCAGCTTAGCAGCCGGGACAGGAGTACGCACAGATACGCAGTATTTT.